This T cell receptor beta chain was captured by sequencing in a study of blood T cell repertoires in COVID-19. Study information: Sources were T cells, B-cell-depleted T cells, or PBMCs; the material itself was cDNA or gDNA.

The CDR3 covers 17 residues. J gave up 7 bases and V 2 bases, and 9 bases lay outside the gene matches. CDR1 and CDR2 from the germline V gene are LNHNV and YYDKDF (reference sequence). Using immunoSEQ multiplex PCR, the repertoire was profiled, and TCRdb retains in-frame clones only, with some absent. The repertoire holds about 310,000 clones, with about 85% as singletons. Participants spanned ages about 18 to 100 years and resided in roughly 22 US areas. Cohort placement rested on clinical history that participants reported themselves. The source is a woman in her thirties who had been exposed to COVID-19. J is TRBJ1-4 and V is TRBV15; 11 nucleotides align to TRBD1. Sequencing was carried out using PBMCs or T cells enriched from blood (not recorded which). CDR3 region: CATSRTTAGTGGEKLFF. DNA of the CDR3: TGTGCCACCAGCAGAACAACTGCCGGGACAGGGGGTGAAAAACTGTTTTTT.